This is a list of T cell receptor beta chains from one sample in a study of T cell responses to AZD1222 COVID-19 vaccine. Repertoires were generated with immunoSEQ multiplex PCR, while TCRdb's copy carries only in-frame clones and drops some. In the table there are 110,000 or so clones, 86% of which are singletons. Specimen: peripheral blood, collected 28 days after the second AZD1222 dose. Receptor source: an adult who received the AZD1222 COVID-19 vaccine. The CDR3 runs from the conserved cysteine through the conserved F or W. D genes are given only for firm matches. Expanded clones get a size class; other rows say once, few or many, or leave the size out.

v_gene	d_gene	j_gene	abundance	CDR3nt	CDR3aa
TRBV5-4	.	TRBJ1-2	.	TGTGCCAGCAGCTTCGGTACAGCAAGCTATGGCTACACCTTC	CASSFGTASYGYTF
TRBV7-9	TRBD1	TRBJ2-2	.	TGTGCCAGCAAAGAGAACAGGGGGGTAACCGGGGAGCTGTTTTTT	CASKENRGVTGELFF
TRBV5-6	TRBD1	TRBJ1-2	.	TGTGCCAGCAGCACACTCAAGGACAGGGAATGGTATGGCTACACCTTC	CASSTLKDREWYGYTF
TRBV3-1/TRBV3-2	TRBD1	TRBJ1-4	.	TGTGCCAGCAGCCAAGGACAGGGGCGGGAAGAAAAACTGTTTTTT	CASSQGQGREEKLFF
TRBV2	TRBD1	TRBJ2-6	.	TGTGCCAGCCGACAGGGGAACTCTGGGGCCAACGTCCTGACTTTC	CASRQGNSGANVLTF
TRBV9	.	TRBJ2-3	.	TGTGCCAGCAGCGTAGACGGGAAGCGCGCAGATACGCAGTATTTT	CASSVDGKRADTQYF
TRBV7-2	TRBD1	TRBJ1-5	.	TGTGCCAGCAGCTTCGACAGGGTCAATCAGCCCCAGCATTTT	CASSFDRVNQPQHF
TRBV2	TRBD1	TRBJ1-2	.	TGTGCCAGCATTCTTCCGGGACAGGGGATTACCTATGGCTACACCTTC	CASILPGQGITYGYTF
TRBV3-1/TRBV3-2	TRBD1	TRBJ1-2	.	TGTGCCAGCAGCCAAATAGCCGGGACAGGGAGGTACTATGGCTACACCTTC	CASSQIAGTGRYYGYTF
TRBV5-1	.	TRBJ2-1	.	TGCGCCAGCAGCTTGGTCGGGGCCGAATACAATGAGCAGTTCTTC	CASSLVGAEYNEQFF
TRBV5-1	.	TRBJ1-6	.	TGCGCCAGCAGCTTGGAAACAATATCGGAGGGGGGTAATTCACCCCTCCACTTT	CASSLETISEGGNSPLHF
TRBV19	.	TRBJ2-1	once	TGTGCCAGTAGTACCTCGGGCTTCGAAAGGGGCAATGAGCAGTTCTTC	CASSTSGFERGNEQFF
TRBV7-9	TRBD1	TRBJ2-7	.	TGTGCCAGCAGCTCGATCCGGGACAGGGCCTACGAGCAGTACTTC	CASSSIRDRAYEQYF
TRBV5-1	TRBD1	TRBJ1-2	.	TGCGCCAGCAGCTTTGATGGGGGGACAGGGAATGGCTACACCTTC	CASSFDGGTGNGYTF
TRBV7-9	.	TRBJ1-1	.	TGTGCCAGCAGCTTAGTGAGCAGGGCGGTAACTGAAGCTTTCTTT	CASSLVSRAVTEAFF
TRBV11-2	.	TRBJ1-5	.	TGTGCCAGCAGCTTAGGAGCACATAGCAATCAGCCCCAGCATTTT	CASSLGAHSNQPQHF
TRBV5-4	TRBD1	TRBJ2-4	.	TGTGCCAGCAGCTCTCAGACAGGGGCGGACATTCAGTACTTC	CASSSQTGADIQYF
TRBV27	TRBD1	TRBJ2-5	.	TGTGCCAGCAGTTCGGTTGTAGGGGGCGCGGAGGAGACCCAGTACTTC	CASSSVVGGAEETQYF
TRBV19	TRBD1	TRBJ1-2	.	TGTGCCAGTAGTCCTGGACAGGGCGACTATGGCTACACCTTC	CASSPGQGDYGYTF
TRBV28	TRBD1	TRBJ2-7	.	TGTGCCACTTCGGACAGGGCTTTAGAGCAGTACTTC	CATSDRALEQYF
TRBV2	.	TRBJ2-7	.	TGTGCCAGCAGTGATCCCTCGGGTCGGGACCGTTCTTCCTACGAGCAGTACTTC	CASSDPSGRDRSSYEQYF
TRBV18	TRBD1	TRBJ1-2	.	TGTGCCAGCTCACTCGGGACAGGGAACTATGGCTACACCTTC	CASSLGTGNYGYTF
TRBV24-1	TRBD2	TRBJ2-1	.	TGTGCCACCAGTGATTTGGGGGCTAGCGGGATTAATGAGCAGTTCTTC	CATSDLGASGINEQFF
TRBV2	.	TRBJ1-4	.	TGTGCCAGCAGTGGTACCGGGACCATTAATGAAAAACTGTTTTTT	CASSGTGTINEKLFF
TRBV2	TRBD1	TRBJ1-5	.	TGTGCCAGCAGGAAGGGGGACAGCTATAGCAATCAGCCCCAGCATTTT	CASRKGDSYSNQPQHF
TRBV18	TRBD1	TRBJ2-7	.	TGTGCCAGCTCACCAAGAGAACAGGGGGTTAACGAGCAGTACTTC	CASSPREQGVNEQYF
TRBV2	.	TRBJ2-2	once	TGTGCCAGCAGCAGGACGGGGAACACCGGGGAGCTGTTTTTT	CASSRTGNTGELFF
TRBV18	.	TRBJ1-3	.	TGTGCCAGCTCCCCCGGGACCGGAGCCTCTGGAAACACCATATATTTT	CASSPGTGASGNTIYF